The 7 T cell receptor beta chains given below trace back to one sample, sequenced in a study of shared clonotypes between healthy human individuals. Profiling relied on immunoSEQ multiplex PCR, and the TCRdb table lists in-frame clones only, not all of them. The sample has about 1,900,000 clones; about 95% are singletons. In the naive CD8 group, cells lacked CD45RO and were positively selected for CCR7, so terminally differentiated effector memory CD45RA+ cells were left out. Sequencing was carried out using naive CD8+ T cells sorted from blood. The receptors originated from a man younger than 30 in good health.

Written as DNA, the CDR3 is TGTGCCAGCAGCTTGGTCAGCACCGGGGAGCTGTTTTTT. This translates into CASSLVSTGELFF. The J gene is TRBJ2-2, the V gene TRBV5-5; D gene uncertain. V was shortened by 0 bases and J by 4 bases, with 4 bases between the two germline ends. Germline CDR1 SGHKS, CDR2 YYEKEE (reference sequence). The CDR3 contains 13 residues.

The rearrangement uses TRBV7-2 and TRBJ1-1; D not resolved. Germline lookup yields CDR1 SGHTA and CDR2 FQGNSA. CDR3 length: 13 amino acids. V shed 3 bases and J shed 3 bases, with 8 bases lying between them. The CDR3 protein is CASSFEWYTEAFF. The CDR3 DNA is TGTGCCAGCAGCTTTGAGTGGTACACTGAAGCTTTCTTT.

The V gene is TRBV29-1, the J gene TRBJ1-2; 11 nucleotides line up with TRBD1. Germline CDR1 reads SQVTM; CDR2 reads ANQGSEA. Trimming removed 8 bases from V and 4 bases from J; junction bases left unmatched: 24. This CDR3 has 19 residues. Here the CDR3 DNA reads TGCAGCACTCTAATGGGACAGGGGGGCTTTCCACCTCCCTTCTATGGCTACACCTTC. As protein: CSTLMGQGGFPPPFYGYTF.

Note on this clone: The same CDR3 can be traced to other DNA sequences in this sample. The chain combines TRBV30 with TRBJ2-7; TRBD1 agrees at 9 bases. V lost 0 bases, J lost 3 bases, and 3 bases stayed unmatched. The germline V gene has CDR1 GTSNPN and CDR2 SVGIG (reference sequence). This CDR3 region has 14 residues. CDR3 nucleotides: TGTGCCTGGAGTGTAGGGACAGGGAACTACGAGCAGTACTTC. It specifies CAWSVGTGNYEQYF.

This CDR3 is CASRRDTEAFF. The CDR3 region has the DNA TGTGCCAGCAGGCGGGACACTGAAGCTTTCTTT. The chain recombines TRBV27 with TRBJ1-1; the D is unclear. The germline gives CDR1 MNHEY, CDR2 SMNVEV (reference sequence). V was cut by 6 bases and J by 3 bases, with 5 bases left in between. CDR3 length equals 11 residues.

Regarding this clone: Other nucleotide sequences from this sample produce the same CDR3. The rearrangement uses TRBV6-1 and TRBJ2-7; no clear D. The germline V gene has CDR1 MNHNS and CDR2 SASEGT. With 2 bases removed from V and 0 bases from J, the gap between germline ends came to 8 bases. The CDR3 totals 14 residues. The CDR3 here is CASSESGSSYEQYF. CDR3 sequence (DNA): TGTGCCAGCAGTGAATCCGGCAGCTCCTACGAGCAGTACTTC.

The chain links TRBV5-8 to TRBJ1-1; a possible D gene is TRBD1 (6 bases). V gave up 6 bases and J gave up 2 bases, with 14 bases separating them. The V gene's germline CDR1 is SGHTS and CDR2 YDEGEE. CDR3 size: 14 residues. The chain's CDR3 is CASIDDRYNTEAFF. CDR3 bases: TGTGCCAGCATCGACGACAGGTACAACACTGAAGCTTTCTTT.